Included here is one T cell receptor beta chain sequence, with context. Its antigen is not known. The same CDR3 is also encoded by other DNA sequences in this sample. The record originates from a study of cytomegalovirus exposure and HLA in healthy donors. Study-wide findings and caveats: The study put 150 to 200 TCR beta chains on its list as cytomegalovirus-associated.

The assay was immunoSEQ multiplex PCR, and TCRdb's table has in-frame clones only and misses some. The sample consists of about 200,000 clones, 70% to 90% of them appearing once. After removal of 2 bases from V and 2 bases from J, the junction contained 3 bases not matched to a gene. Germline V CDR1 and CDR2: MDHEN, SYDVKM. The CDR3 sequence is 15 residues long. The sequenced sample was PBMCs. V and J are TRBV28 and TRBJ1-2, with 9 bases fitting TRBD1. The receptor's source is a woman under 30 in good health and CMV-seronegative. The CDR3 spells CASSLGGQGNYGYTF. CDR3 sequence (DNA): TGTGCCAGCAGTTTAGGGGGACAGGGAAACTATGGCTACACCTTC.